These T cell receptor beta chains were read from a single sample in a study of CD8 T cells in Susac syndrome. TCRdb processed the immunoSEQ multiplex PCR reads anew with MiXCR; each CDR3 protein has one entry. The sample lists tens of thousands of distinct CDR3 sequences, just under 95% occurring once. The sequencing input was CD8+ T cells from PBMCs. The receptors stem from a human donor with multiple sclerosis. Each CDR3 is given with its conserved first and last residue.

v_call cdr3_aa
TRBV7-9 CASSLEDRRNTEAFF
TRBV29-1 CSVVAAVNTEAFF
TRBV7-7 CASSPLSQGPARGYTF
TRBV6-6 CASSGTPYQETQYF
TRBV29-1 CSVEAGTNTGELFF
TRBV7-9 CASSDQASGMGETQYF
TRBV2 CASSSGYSSYNEQFF
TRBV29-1 CSVGPVYGYTF
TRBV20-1 CSARTGVDYEQYF
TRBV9 CASSVGGLGQPQHF
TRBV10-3 CAISLDRGANTEAFF
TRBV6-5 CASSSLFRRGALPYEQYF
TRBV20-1 CSARADSGSSYNEQFF
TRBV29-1 CSVLPSDNEKLFF
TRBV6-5 CASKGGERGAYEQYF
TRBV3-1 CASSQVSEGLAGNSYNEQFF
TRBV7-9 CASSFGVRDEAFF
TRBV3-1 CASSPWTGVSSYEQYF
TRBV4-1 CASSQSSTPNYGYTF
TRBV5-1 CASSLEGGQPQHF
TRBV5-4 CASSPGRVYYEQYF
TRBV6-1 CASSGQTGRLYEQYF
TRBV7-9 CASSLPGGPGPEQYF
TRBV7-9 CASSSLGLTDTQYF
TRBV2 CASSEANQGRGTEAFF
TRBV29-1 CSVEGAAYEQYF
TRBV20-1 CSASPRPENTGELFF
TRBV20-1 CSAPGQGIGEQYF
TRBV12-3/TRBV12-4 CASSLLGTGLNTEAFF
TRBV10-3 CATEPGHRETQYF